This T cell receptor (beta chain) is drawn from a study of shared clonotypes between healthy human individuals. Trimming cost V 0 bases and J 2 bases, with 11 bases left between them. The germline gives CDR1 MGHRA, CDR2 YSYEKL. The CDR3 length is 15 residues. Selected positively for CCR7 and CD45RO-negative, naive CD8 cells excluded terminally differentiated effector memory CD45RA+ cells. Study findings and constraints: How much donors shared clonotypes was expected to be affected by sequencing depth.

Assay runs were performed at deep level. Data came from immunoSEQ multiplex PCR; TCRdb stores just in-frame clones and leaves some out. Here the sample spans millions of clones, 85% to 95% being singletons. In regard to this clone: No antigen is known for it. This CDR3 is also generated by other DNA sequences in the sample.

The rearrangement joins TRBV4-1 to TRBJ2-7; D possibly corresponds to TRBD1 (6 bases). Specimen: naive CD8+ T cells sorted from blood. The TCR comes from a man younger than 30 in good health. CDR3 coding DNA: TGCGCCAGCAGCCAAGACAGGGGTATTACCTACGAGCAGTACTTC. Translated: CASSQDRGITYEQYF.